This TCR beta chain comes out of a study of blood T cell repertoires in COVID-19. About the research overall: The United States, Italy and Spain provided the acute and convalescent COVID-19 samples. From T cells, B-cell-depleted T cells, or PBMCs came the material, which was cDNA or gDNA.

In germline, CDR1 is SQVTM, CDR2 ANQGSEA. The CDR3 is 14 amino acids. The ends were cut back, 2 bases at V and 7 bases at J, with 14 bases in the middle. In the source study's methods: From reference gene primer amplification, estimates of nucleated cell counts were derived. Some clones are missing from TCRdb's copy, which holds only in-frame ones; the method was immunoSEQ multiplex PCR. The V and J calls and clone size were taken over from that table, and D and trimming were inferred from the DNA. Of 300,000 to 400,000 clones in the sample, about 90% were seen once. This clonotype was sampled from a young woman who had recovered from COVID-19. The rearrangement uses TRBV29-1 and TRBJ2-2; TRBD1 is a possible D gene (5 bases). Material: peripheral blood. The CDR3 sequence: CSVEYPGIGGELFF. The CDR3 nucleotides are TGCAGCGTTGAATACCCAGGGATAGGCGGGGAGCTGTTTTTT.